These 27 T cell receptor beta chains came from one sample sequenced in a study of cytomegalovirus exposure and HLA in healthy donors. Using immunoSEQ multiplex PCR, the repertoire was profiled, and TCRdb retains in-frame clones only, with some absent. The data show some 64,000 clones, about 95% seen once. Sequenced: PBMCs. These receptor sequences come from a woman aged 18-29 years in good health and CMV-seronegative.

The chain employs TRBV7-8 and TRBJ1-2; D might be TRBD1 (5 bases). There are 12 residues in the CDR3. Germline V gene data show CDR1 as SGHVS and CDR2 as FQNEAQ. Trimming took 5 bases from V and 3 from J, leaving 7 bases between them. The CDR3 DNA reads TGTGCCAGCAGCCCCAGGGACTATGGCTACACCTTC. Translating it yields CASSPRDYGYTF.

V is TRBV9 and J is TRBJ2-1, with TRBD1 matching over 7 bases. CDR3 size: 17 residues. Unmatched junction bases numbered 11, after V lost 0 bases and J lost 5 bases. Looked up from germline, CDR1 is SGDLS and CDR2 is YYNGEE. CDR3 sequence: CASSVGGGAGTDNEQFF. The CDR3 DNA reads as TGTGCCAGCAGCGTAGGAGGTGGGGCCGGGACAGACAATGAGCAGTTCTTC.

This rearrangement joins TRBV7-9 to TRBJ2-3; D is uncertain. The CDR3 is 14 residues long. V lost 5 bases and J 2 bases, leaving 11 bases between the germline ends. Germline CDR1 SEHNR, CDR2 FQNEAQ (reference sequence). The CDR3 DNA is TGTGCCAGCAGCCCCCGACAAATCACAGATACGCAGTATTTT. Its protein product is CASSPRQITDTQYF.

The CDR3 coding sequence is TGTGCCAGCAGCCAAGAGGATTGGGGACTAGCGGGAGGGGGTAATGAGCAGTTCTTC. It is translated as CASSQEDWGLAGGGNEQFF. This sequence joins TRBV4-2 and TRBJ2-1, with 16 bases that match TRBD2. V gave up 0 bases and J gave up 7 bases; unmatched junction bases: 9. The CDR3 contains 19 residues. Germline CDR1 and CDR2: LGHNA and YNFKEQ.

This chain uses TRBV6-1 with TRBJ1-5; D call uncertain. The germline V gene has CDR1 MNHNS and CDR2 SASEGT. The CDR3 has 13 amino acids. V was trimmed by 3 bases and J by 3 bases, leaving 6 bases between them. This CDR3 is CASSEGPNQPQHF. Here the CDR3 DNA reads TGTGCCAGCAGTGAGGGCCCCAATCAGCCCCAGCATTTT.

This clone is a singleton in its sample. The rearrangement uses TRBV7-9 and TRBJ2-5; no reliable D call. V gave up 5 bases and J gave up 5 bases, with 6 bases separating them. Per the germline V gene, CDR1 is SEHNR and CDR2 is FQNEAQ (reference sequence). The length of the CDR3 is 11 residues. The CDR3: CASSPVETQYF. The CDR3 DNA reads TGTGCCAGCAGCCCGGTGGAGACCCAGTACTTC.

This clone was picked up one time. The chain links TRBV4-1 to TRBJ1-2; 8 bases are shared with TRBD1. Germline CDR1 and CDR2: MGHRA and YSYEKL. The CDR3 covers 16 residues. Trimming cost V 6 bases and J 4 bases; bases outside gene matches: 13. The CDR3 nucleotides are TGCGCCAGCAGGCAGACAGGGGCCCCGCGGGGCTATGGCTACACCTTC. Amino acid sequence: CASRQTGAPRGYGYTF.

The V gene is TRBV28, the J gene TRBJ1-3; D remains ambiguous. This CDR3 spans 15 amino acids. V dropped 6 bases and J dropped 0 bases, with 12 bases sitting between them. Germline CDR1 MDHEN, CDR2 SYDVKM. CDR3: CASRPSRPSGNTIYF. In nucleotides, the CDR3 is TGTGCCAGCAGGCCGTCGCGTCCCTCTGGAAACACCATATATTTT.

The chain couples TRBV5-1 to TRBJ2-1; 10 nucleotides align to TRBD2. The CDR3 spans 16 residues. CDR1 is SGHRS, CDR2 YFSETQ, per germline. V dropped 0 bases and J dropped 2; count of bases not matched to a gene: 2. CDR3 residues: CASSLVGTSAYNEQFF. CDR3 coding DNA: TGCGCCAGCAGCTTGGTTGGGACTAGCGCCTACAATGAGCAGTTCTTC.

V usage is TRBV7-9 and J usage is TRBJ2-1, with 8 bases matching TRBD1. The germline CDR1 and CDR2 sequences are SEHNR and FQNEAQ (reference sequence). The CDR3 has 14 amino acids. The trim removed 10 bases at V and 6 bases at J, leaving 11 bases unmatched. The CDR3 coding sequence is TGTGCCACGACAGGGGTCGCTCTACTCAATGAGCAGTTCTTC. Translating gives CATTGVALLNEQFF. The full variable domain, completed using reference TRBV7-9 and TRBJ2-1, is DTGVSQNPRHKITKRGQNVTFRCDPISEHNRLYWYRQTLGQGPEFLTYFQNEAQLEKSRLLSDRFSAERPKGSFSTLEIQRTEQGDSAMYLCATTGVALLNEQFFGPGTRLTVL.

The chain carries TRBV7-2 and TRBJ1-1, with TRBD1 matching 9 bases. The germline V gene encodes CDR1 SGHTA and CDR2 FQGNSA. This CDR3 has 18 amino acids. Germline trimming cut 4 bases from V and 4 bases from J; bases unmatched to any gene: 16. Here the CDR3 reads CASSYVTGGAGYLTEAFF. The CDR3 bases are TGTGCCAGCAGCTATGTAACAGGGGGCGCCGGGTATCTCACTGAAGCTTTCTTT.

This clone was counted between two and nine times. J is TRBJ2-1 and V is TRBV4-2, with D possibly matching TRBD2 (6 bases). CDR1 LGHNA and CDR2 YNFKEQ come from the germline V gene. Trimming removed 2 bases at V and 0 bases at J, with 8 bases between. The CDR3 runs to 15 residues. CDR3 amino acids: CASSQLASSYNEQFF. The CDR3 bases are TGTGCCAGCAGCCAACTAGCGAGCTCCTACAATGAGCAGTTCTTC.

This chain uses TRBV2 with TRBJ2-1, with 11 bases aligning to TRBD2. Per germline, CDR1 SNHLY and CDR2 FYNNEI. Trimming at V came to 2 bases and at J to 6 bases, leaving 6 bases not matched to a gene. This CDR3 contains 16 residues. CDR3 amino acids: CASSEWASGGFNEQFF. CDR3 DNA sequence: TGTGCCAGCAGTGAATGGGCTAGCGGGGGGTTCAATGAGCAGTTCTTC.

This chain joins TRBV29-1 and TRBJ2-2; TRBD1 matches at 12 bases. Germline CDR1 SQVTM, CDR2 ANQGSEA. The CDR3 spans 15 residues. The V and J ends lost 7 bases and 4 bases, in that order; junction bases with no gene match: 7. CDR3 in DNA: TGCAGCGCCCAGGGACAGGGGGCGCTCACCGGGGAGCTGTTTTTT. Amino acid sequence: CSAQGQGALTGELFF.

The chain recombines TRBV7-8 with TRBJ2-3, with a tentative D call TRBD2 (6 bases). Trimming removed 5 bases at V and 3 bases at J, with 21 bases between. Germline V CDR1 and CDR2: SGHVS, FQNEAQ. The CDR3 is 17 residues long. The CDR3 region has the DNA TGTGCCAGCAGCCCCACCAGGGTTTGGACTAAGACAGATACGCAGTATTTT. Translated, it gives CASSPTRVWTKTDTQYF.

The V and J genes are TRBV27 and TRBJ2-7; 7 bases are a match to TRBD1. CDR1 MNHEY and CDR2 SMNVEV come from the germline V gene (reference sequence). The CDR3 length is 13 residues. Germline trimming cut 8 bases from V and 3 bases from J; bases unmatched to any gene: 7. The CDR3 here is CASSGAGGYEQYF. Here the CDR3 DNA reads TGTGCCAGCTCAGGGGCAGGGGGCTACGAGCAGTACTTC.

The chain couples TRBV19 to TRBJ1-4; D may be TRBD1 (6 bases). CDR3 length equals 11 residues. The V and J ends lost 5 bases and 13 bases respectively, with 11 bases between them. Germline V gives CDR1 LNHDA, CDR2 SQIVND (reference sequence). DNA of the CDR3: TGTGCCAGTAGTGCGAGAGGGGGACTGTTTTTT. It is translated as CASSARGGLFF.

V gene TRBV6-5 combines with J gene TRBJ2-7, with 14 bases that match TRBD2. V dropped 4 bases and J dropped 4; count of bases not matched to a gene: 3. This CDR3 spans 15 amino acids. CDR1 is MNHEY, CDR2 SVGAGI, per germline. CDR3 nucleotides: TGTGCCAGCAGTTCCCGACTAGCGGGAGGGTACGAGCAGTACTTC. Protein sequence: CASSSRLAGGYEQYF.

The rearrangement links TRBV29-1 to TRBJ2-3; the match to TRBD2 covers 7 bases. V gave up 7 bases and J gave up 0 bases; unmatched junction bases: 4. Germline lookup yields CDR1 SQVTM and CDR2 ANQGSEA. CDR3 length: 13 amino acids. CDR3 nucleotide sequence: TGCAGCGCCCGGGGGGATAGCACAGATACGCAGTATTTT. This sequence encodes CSARGDSTDTQYF.

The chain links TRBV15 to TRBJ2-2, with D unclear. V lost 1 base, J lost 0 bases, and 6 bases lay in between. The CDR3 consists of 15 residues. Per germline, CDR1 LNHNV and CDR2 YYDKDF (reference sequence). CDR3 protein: CATSRGAPNTGELFF. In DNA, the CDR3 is TGTGCCACCAGCAGAGGGGCGCCGAACACCGGGGAGCTGTTTTTT.

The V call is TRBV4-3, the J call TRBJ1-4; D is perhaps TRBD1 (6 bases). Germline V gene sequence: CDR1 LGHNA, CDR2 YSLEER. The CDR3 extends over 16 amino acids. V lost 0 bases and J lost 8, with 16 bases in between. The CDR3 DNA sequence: TGCGCCAGCAGCCAAGAATGGGGGACATTGGGGGAAAAACTGTTTTTT. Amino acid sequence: CASSQEWGTLGEKLFF.

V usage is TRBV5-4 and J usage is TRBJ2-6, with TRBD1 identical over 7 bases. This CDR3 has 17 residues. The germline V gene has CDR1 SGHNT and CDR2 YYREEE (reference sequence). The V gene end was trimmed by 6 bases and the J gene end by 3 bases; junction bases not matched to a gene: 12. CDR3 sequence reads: CASTRQGLRGGANVLTF. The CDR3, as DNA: TGTGCCAGCACCCGACAGGGCCTGAGAGGTGGGGCCAACGTCCTGACTTTC.

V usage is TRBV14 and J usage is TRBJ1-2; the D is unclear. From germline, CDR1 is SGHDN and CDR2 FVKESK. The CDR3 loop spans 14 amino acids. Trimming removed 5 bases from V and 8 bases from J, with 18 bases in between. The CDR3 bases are TGTGCCAGCAGCGGGCCGGGGTTGGTGTTGGGCTACACCTTC. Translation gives CASSGPGLVLGYTF.

The CDR3 sequence is CASNLTPSTGNEQFF. CDR3 sequence (DNA): TGTGCCAGCAACCTGACCCCGAGCACGGGCAATGAGCAGTTCTTC. The chain has TRBV2 and TRBJ2-1, with D hard to call. CDR1 and CDR2 (germline): SNHLY, FYNNEI. The V and J ends lost 7 bases and 6 bases respectively, with 19 bases between them. The CDR3 is made up of 15 amino acids.

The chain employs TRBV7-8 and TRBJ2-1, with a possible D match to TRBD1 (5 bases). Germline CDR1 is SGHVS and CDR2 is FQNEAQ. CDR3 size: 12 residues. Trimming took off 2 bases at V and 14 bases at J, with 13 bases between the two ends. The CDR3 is CASSLRQSPEFF. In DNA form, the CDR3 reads TGTGCCAGCAGCTTACGACAGTCCCCCGAGTTCTTC. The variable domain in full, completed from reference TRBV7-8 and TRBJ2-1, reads GAGVSQSPRYKVAKRGQDVALRCDPISGHVSLFWYQQALGQGPEFLTYFQNEAQLDKSGLPSDRFFAERPEGSVSTLKIQRTQQEDSAVYLCASSLRQSPEFFGPGTRLTVL.

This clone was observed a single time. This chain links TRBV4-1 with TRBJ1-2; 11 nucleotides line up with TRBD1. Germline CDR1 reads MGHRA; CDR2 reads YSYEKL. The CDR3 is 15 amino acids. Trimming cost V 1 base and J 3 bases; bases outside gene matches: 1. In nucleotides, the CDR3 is TGCGCCAGCAGCCAAGGGACAGGGGGCCACTATGGCTACACCTTC. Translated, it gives CASSQGTGGHYGYTF.

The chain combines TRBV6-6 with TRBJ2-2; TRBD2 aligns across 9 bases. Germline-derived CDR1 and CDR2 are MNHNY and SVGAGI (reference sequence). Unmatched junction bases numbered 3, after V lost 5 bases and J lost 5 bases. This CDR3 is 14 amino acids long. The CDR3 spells CASSHLAGTGELFF. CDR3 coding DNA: TGTGCCAGCAGTCACCTAGCGGGGACCGGGGAGCTGTTTTTT.